This TCR beta chain was retrieved from a study of T-cell memory formation after mild COVID-19. About the study: TCR clustering was largely donor specific. Study-level findings and limits: Clones contracting across day 15 to 85 had a balanced CD4/CD8 profile; later expanding clones leaned CD4+.

TCRdb reanalysed the 5' RACE reads using MiXCR and keeps one entry per CDR3 protein. The sample includes some 210,000 distinct CDR3 sequences, around 17% seen only once; the top ten take approximately 2.4%. Comment on this clonotype: What it binds is unknown.

Sequencing input: PBMCs or a T cell subset sorted from them (not recorded which). This sequence was found in an adult woman who had mild COVID-19 (a few samples of this study predate the infection). Cell type and time point are not known.

The CDR3 loop is CASSLTRGNTEAFF. The CDR3 DNA sequence: TGTGCCAGCAGCTTAACGCGGGGAAACACTGAAGCTTTCTTT. The chain employs TRBV7-3 and TRBJ1-1, with D unresolved. The ends were cut back, 0 bases at V and 2 bases at J, with 7 bases in the middle. CDR3 length equals 14 residues. Germline assignment: CDR1 SGHTA and CDR2 FQGTGA. Full variable domain (outside the CDR3, taken from reference TRBV7-3 and TRBJ1-1): GAGVSQTPSNKVTEKGKYVELRCDPISGHTALYWYRQSLGQGPEFLIYFQGTGAADDSGLPNDRFFAVRPEGSVSTLKIQRTERGDSAVYLCASSLTRGNTEAFFGQGTRLTVV.